A selection of T cell receptor beta chains follows, all from one sample in a study of cytomegalovirus exposure and HLA in healthy donors. Produced via immunoSEQ multiplex PCR; TCRdb's table is partial and in-frame only. The data show about 190,000 clones, with under 85% seen just once and 1.6% held by the top ten. Sequencing was done on a sample of PBMCs. These receptors originate from a woman aged 18-29 years in good health and CMV-seronegative. The CDR3 runs from the conserved cysteine through the conserved F or W.

>TRBJ2-1|TRBV7-9
CASTNSLWAEQFF
>TRBJ2-3|TRBV19
CASRLESSTDTQYF
>TRBJ1-2|TRBV6-1
CASSEGLNYGYTF
>TRBJ2-5|TRBV6-5
CASSYSSGAETQYF
>TRBJ2-2|TRBV4-3
CASSQGGGHVTGELFF
>TRBJ2-1|TRBV7-9
CASSLGSSGVGNEQFF
>TRBJ1-2|TRBV4-2
CASSVPLWGRNTNYGYTF
>TRBJ1-5|TRBV5-5
CASRRGGGSNQPQHF
>TRBJ1-1|TRBV7-6
CASSLAPPRVTEAFF
>TRBJ2-7|TRBV6-1
CASGRSSYGQYF
>TRBJ1-5|TRBV7-2
CASSLFSGDGNQPQHF
>TRBJ1-1|TRBV6-1
CASSELGSTEAFF
>TRBJ1-1|TRBV5-5
CASSLEQELNTEAFF
>TRBJ2-7|TRBV30
CAWSSGGAFYEQYF
>TRBJ2-7|TRBV15
CATSRDGLAGYEQYF
>TRBJ1-4|TRBV4-2
CASSQGAGVEKLFF